This T cell receptor beta chain was sequenced during a study of blood T cells in healthy people across ages. Study-wide context: About one barcoded beta molecule per two T cells came from capture by template switching.

Concerning this clonotype: Its target is not known.

Regarding the study as a whole: TCR beta diversity tracked closely with naive T cell percentage.

Per germline, CDR1 KGHSH and CDR2 LQKENI. This CDR3 has 16 residues. Trimming pared 1 base from V and 6 bases from J, leaving 16 bases between. Using a J-beta primer mix together with a sample-barcoded 5' primer, a second PCR was run for 7 to 11 cycles. TCRdb processed the 5' RACE reads anew with MiXCR; each CDR3 protein has one entry. The table has more than 900,000 distinct CDR3 sequences, around 27% seen once. Donors each provided 7.5 to 10 milliliters of peripheral blood. The same data also went into a second study, on T cells of mothers and their children. As that report states: Thymic selection molds TCR recombination products alike in related and unrelated pairs.

The source material was blood. The TCR was taken from a girl aged 2-10 years in good health. This rearrangement joins TRBV18 to TRBJ2-1; D possibly corresponds to TRBD2 (6 bases). The CDR3 DNA is TGTGCCAGCTCACCACAGGCGGGGAGCTTCTTCAATGAGCAGTTCTTC. This encodes CASSPQAGSFFNEQFF.